This TCR beta chain was recovered during a study of shared clonotypes between healthy human individuals. Germline assignment: CDR1 SGDLS and CDR2 YYNGEE. Between the trimmed V and J ends, which lost 2 bases and 8 bases, there was a span of 13 bases. This CDR3 region has 14 residues. Only in-frame clones appear in the TCRdb table, and some are missing; sequencing was by immunoSEQ multiplex PCR. This sample yields 800,000 to 1,200,000 clones, of which roughly 74% are seen a single time; 0.5% to 0.6% belongs to the top ten. The rearrangement links TRBV9 to TRBJ1-4; the D is unclear. This receptor was obtained from a man between 18 and 35 years old in good health. Some clones in this sample may be carry-over from other donors' samples. The specimen was memory CD4+ T cells from PBMCs. Subset of the sample: CD45RA-negative fraction. The CDR3 loop is CASSVLTDGEKLFF. The CDR3 DNA reads as TGTGCCAGCAGCGTCCTGACCGATGGGGAAAAACTGTTTTTT.